This is a list of T cell receptor beta chains from one sample in a study of cytotoxic CD8 clonotypes in ibrutinib-treated CLL. Clones were read by immunoSEQ multiplex PCR, and TCRdb kept only the in-frame ones, dropping some. Counted here are around 130,000 clones, around four fifths occurring once; the ten biggest clones make up around 3.3%. The starting material was PBMCs, obtained after 24 months of ibrutinib treatment. All receptors come from a human donor with chronic lymphocytic leukemia. Both conserved end residues are part of each CDR3. The order of the fields is D gene, V gene, J gene, clone size, CDR3 protein, CDR3 DNA. The D gene is left open where the match is weak. Only part of the rows carry a size: once, few, many, or a class if the clone is expanded.

D: TRBD1
V: TRBV7-2
J: TRBJ1-6
size: .
CDR3: CASSSRTGMGSPLHF
DNA: TGTGCCAGCAGCTCCCGGACAGGGATGGGTTCACCCCTCCACTTT

D: .
V: TRBV19
J: TRBJ1-1
size: few
CDR3: CASSAQWNSNTEAFF
DNA: TGTGCCAGTAGTGCCCAGTGGAATTCGAACACTGAAGCTTTCTTT

D: TRBD1
V: TRBV2
J: TRBJ1-2
size: .
CDR3: CASIKDRAQNYGYTF
DNA: TGTGCCAGCATCAAAGACAGGGCCCAAAACTATGGCTACACCTTC

D: .
V: TRBV27
J: TRBJ2-5
size: once
CDR3: CASSNDRRQETQYF
DNA: TGTGCCAGCAGCAACGACCGAAGACAAGAGACCCAGTACTTC

D: .
V: TRBV19
J: TRBJ2-4
size: .
CDR3: CASSTGQYRAKNIQYF
DNA: TGTGCCAGTAGTACCGGACAGTATCGGGCCAAAAACATTCAGTACTTC

D: .
V: TRBV5-4
J: TRBJ1-1
size: .
CDR3: CASSLANTEAFF
DNA: TGTGCCAGCAGCTTAGCGAACACTGAAGCTTTCTTT

D: .
V: TRBV6-6
J: TRBJ1-1
size: .
CDR3: CASAPRFGRKNTEAFF
DNA: TGTGCCAGCGCCCCCCGGTTCGGTCGGAAGAACACTGAAGCTTTCTTT

D: .
V: TRBV30
J: TRBJ1-6
size: .
CDR3: CAWTREYNSPLHF
DNA: TGTGCCTGGACTCGGGAATATAATTCACCCCTCCACTTT

D: .
V: TRBV9
J: TRBJ2-5
size: .
CDR3: CASSVDGETQYF
DNA: TGTGCCAGCAGCGTAGACGGGGAGACCCAGTACTTC

D: .
V: TRBV5-1
J: TRBJ2-3
size: .
CDR3: CASSLDHSTDTQYF
DNA: TGCGCCAGCAGCTTGGATCACAGCACAGATACGCAGTATTTT

D: .
V: TRBV10-2
J: TRBJ2-4
size: .
CDR3: CASSEDRENIQYF
DNA: TGCGCCAGCAGTGAGGACAGAGAAAACATTCAGTACTTC

D: .
V: TRBV21-1
J: TRBJ1-5
size: .
CDR3: CASSKLGAVGQGDQPQHF
DNA: TGTGCCAGCAGCAAATTGGGGGCGGTTGGGCAGGGCGATCAGCCCCAGCATTTT

D: .
V: TRBV19
J: TRBJ2-2
size: .
CDR3: CASSPSSTGELFF
DNA: TGTGCCAGTAGTCCAAGCAGCACCGGGGAGCTGTTTTTT

D: .
V: TRBV7-8
J: TRBJ2-3
size: .
CDR3: CASRPRATDTQYF
DNA: TGTGCCAGCAGGCCCAGGGCCACGGATACGCAGTATTTT

D: .
V: TRBV7-2
J: TRBJ2-1
size: once
CDR3: CASTLTLGFDEQFF
DNA: TGTGCCAGCACCTTGACCCTGGGGTTCGACGAGCAGTTCTTC

D: .
V: TRBV5-1
J: TRBJ2-2
size: .
CDR3: CASRMAVTGELFF
DNA: TGCGCCAGCAGAATGGCAGTGACCGGGGAGCTGTTTTTT

D: TRBD1
V: TRBV30
J: TRBJ1-2
size: .
CDR3: CAWTHRGYGYTF
DNA: TGTGCCTGGACCCACAGGGGGTATGGCTACACCTTC

D: .
V: TRBV11-3
J: TRBJ2-7
size: .
CDR3: CASSLRLWRGGNF
DNA: TGTGCCAGCAGCTTACGCCTTTGGAGGGGCGGGAACTTC

D: .
V: TRBV15
J: TRBJ2-5
size: .
CDR3: CATSRDAAGQETQYF
DNA: TGTGCCACCAGCAGAGACGCGGCGGGGCAAGAGACCCAGTACTTC

D: .
V: TRBV4-3
J: TRBJ1-2
size: .
CDR3: CASSQDWQFPGYTF
DNA: TGCGCCAGCAGCCAAGATTGGCAGTTCCCTGGCTACACCTTC

D: .
V: TRBV19
J: TRBJ2-2
size: .
CDR3: CASSGQSFTGELFF
DNA: TGTGCCAGTAGTGGGCAGTCGTTCACCGGGGAGCTGTTTTTT

D: .
V: TRBV14
J: TRBJ1-2
size: few
CDR3: CASSQYTDPGGHGYTF
DNA: TGTGCCAGCAGCCAATACACGGACCCCGGCGGCCATGGCTACACCTTC

D: .
V: TRBV10-1
J: TRBJ2-7
size: few
CDR3: CASSEGGAYEQYF
DNA: TGCGCCAGCAGTGAAGGGGGAGCCTACGAGCAGTACTTC

D: .
V: TRBV7-2
J: TRBJ1-5
size: .
CDR3: CASSLEGRGEGQPQHF
DNA: TGTGCCAGCAGCTTAGAGGGCAGGGGTGAGGGTCAGCCCCAGCATTTT

D: TRBD2
V: TRBV28
J: TRBJ2-2
size: .
CDR3: CASSLWSLAGKAGELFF
DNA: TGTGCCAGCAGTTTGTGGTCTCTAGCGGGGAAGGCCGGGGAGCTGTTTTTT

D: .
V: TRBV5-6
J: TRBJ1-2
size: .
CDR3: CASSPLRDRQNSNYGYTF
DNA: TGTGCCAGCAGCCCACTCCGGGACCGACAAAATTCTAACTATGGCTACACCTTC

D: TRBD2
V: TRBV5-1
J: TRBJ2-1
size: .
CDR3: CASSRASGGMDEQFF
DNA: TGCGCCAGCAGTCGAGCTAGCGGGGGGATGGATGAGCAGTTCTTC

D: TRBD2
V: TRBV6-5
J: TRBJ2-3
size: few
CDR3: CASRERGATDTQYF
DNA: TGTGCCAGCAGGGAGCGGGGGGCCACAGATACGCAGTATTTT

D: .
V: TRBV5-4
J: TRBJ1-3
size: few
CDR3: CASSPYSSSGNTIYF
DNA: TGTGCCAGCAGCCCTTATTCAAGCTCTGGAAACACCATATATTTT

D: TRBD1
V: TRBV7-2
J: TRBJ2-1
size: few
CDR3: CASSLVGRGSVNEQFF
DNA: TGTGCCAGCAGCTTAGTGGGCAGGGGGAGTGTGAATGAGCAGTTCTTC

D: .
V: TRBV7-9
J: TRBJ2-5
size: once
CDR3: CASSLNDRMQETQYF
DNA: TGTGCCAGCAGCCTAAACGACAGGATGCAAGAGACCCAGTACTTC

D: TRBD1
V: TRBV7-9
J: TRBJ2-2
size: .
CDR3: CASSPRQGPSINTGELFF
DNA: TGTGCCAGCAGCCCGAGACAGGGGCCGTCGATTAACACCGGGGAGCTGTTTTTT

D: .
V: TRBV18
J: TRBJ2-1
size: .
CDR3: CASSRANGIAYNEQFF
DNA: TGTGCCAGCTCCCGGGCGAACGGTATCGCCTACAATGAGCAGTTCTTC

D: .
V: TRBV4-3
J: TRBJ1-2
size: .
CDR3: CASSQGTILNYGYTF
DNA: TGCGCCAGCAGCCAAGGGACGATATTAAACTATGGCTACACCTTC

D: .
V: TRBV14
J: TRBJ2-3
size: .
CDR3: CASSQGERDTQYF
DNA: TGTGCCAGCAGCCAAGGAGAGAGAGATACGCAGTATTTT

D: .
V: TRBV6-6
J: TRBJ1-3
size: .
CDR3: CASSLQGRNTIYF
DNA: TGTGCCAGCAGTCTACAGGGAAGAAACACCATATATTTT

D: TRBD1
V: TRBV18
J: TRBJ2-7
size: .
CDR3: CASSRGDRGPDEQYF
DNA: TGTGCCAGCTCACGAGGAGACAGGGGGCCTGACGAGCAGTACTTC

D: .
V: TRBV7-2
J: TRBJ1-2
size: few
CDR3: CASSFDWQSYGYTF
DNA: TGTGCCAGCAGCTTTGATTGGCAGTCCTATGGCTACACCTTC